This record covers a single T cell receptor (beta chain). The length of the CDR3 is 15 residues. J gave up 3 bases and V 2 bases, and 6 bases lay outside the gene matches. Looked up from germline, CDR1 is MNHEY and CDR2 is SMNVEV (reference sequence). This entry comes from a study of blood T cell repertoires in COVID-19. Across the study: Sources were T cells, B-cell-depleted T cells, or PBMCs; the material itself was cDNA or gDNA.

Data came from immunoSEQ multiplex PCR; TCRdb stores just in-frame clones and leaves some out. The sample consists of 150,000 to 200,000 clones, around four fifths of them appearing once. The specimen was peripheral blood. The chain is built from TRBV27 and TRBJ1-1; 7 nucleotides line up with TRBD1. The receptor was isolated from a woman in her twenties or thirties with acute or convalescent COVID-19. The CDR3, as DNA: TGTGCCAGCAGTTTAGAGCGACAGGGTTACACTGAAGCTTTCTTT. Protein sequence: CASSLERQGYTEAFF.